This T cell receptor beta chain was documented in a study of blood T cells in healthy people across ages. Study findings and constraints: Lack of knowledge of donor CMV status possibly confounded expanded clonotype changes.

Details on this clonotype: Its antigen is not identified.

Germline V gene sequence: CDR1 DFQATT, CDR2 SNEGSKA (reference sequence). This CDR3 has 16 amino acids. Trimming removed 3 bases from V and 4 bases from J, with 19 bases in between. A J-beta primer mix and a sample-barcoded 5' primer were used in a second PCR of about 6 to 12 cycles. Each TCR beta cDNA got a 12-nucleotide random molecular identifier. One entry per CDR3 protein, called by TCRdb with MiXCR from the 5' RACE reads. The table has hundreds of thousands of distinct CDR3 sequences, 20% to 30% seen once. This same sample was also taken into another study, of T cells of mothers and their children. According to that study: A few healthy Caucasian mothers, along with their six children, were the donors.

Sequenced sample: blood. The chain has TRBV20-1 and TRBJ2-1; D could derive from TRBD1 or TRBD2 (5 bases each). The clonotype comes from a boy aged 10-17 years in good health. The CDR3: CSARGVRRLTYNEQFF. CDR3 bases: TGCAGTGCTAGGGGGGTGCGTCGACTAACTTACAATGAGCAGTTCTTC.